Described below is a single T cell receptor (beta chain) sequence and its context. The antigen remains undetermined. These data are taken from a study of Ad26.COV2.S vaccination and SARS-CoV-2 variants. Across the study: Once or twice, 56 days apart, Ad26.COV2.S was delivered intramuscularly. Study conclusions and caveats: Whether participants received vaccine or placebo, their non-spike TCR breadth was similar. The placebo group had lower spike-specific TCR breadth than the vaccine recipients did. The analyses of TCR breadth and depth may have understated the size of total T cell responses.

The V end was cut by 3 bases, the J end by 4 bases, with 12 bases between. Germline V gene data show CDR1 as KGHDR and CDR2 as SFDVKD. This CDR3 comprises 15 residues. Treatment: 19 received Ad26.COV2.S at low or high dose, single or two shots; 5 received placebo; per-sample allocation not given. After the first vaccine or placebo injection, samples were drawn on day 63. The protocol was immunoSEQ multiplex PCR, while the TCRdb copy is restricted to in-frame clones and leaves out a portion. The data show about 350,000 clones, approximately 90% seen once. The specimen was peripheral blood, collected in a trial of Ad26.COV2.S vaccine versus placebo. The V gene is TRBV24-1, the J gene TRBJ2-1; no reliable D call. The clonotype comes from a person aged 18-60 years who received the Ad26.COV2.S COVID-19 vaccine or a placebo. This chain's CDR3 is CATSDASLVYNEQFF. The CDR3 DNA sequence: TGTGCCACCAGTGATGCCAGTCTTGTGTACAATGAGCAGTTCTTC.